This T cell receptor (beta chain) was observed in a study of T cells in Graves' hyperthyroidism and ophthalmopathy. The CDR3 length is 13 residues. Trimming pared 1 base from V and 3 bases from J, leaving 7 bases between. Source material for PBMCs was less than 12 ml fresh peripheral blood. This clonotype was counted ten times or more. The CDR3 regions of TCR beta were amplified from RNA transcripts. First-round RT-PCR targeting the TCR CDR3 was performed with the HTBI primer set. TCRdb analysed the multiplex PCR reads with MiXCR anew, one entry per CDR3 protein. Of some 180,000 distinct CDR3 sequences listed, less than 20% are singletons.

This chain joins TRBV12-3 or TRBV12-4 and TRBJ2-7, with no clear D. Sequencing was carried out using blood. This sequence originates from a woman aged 50 to 65 with Graves' hyperthyroidism. Here the CDR3 reads CASSLEQGYEQYF. CDR3 DNA: TGTGCCAGCAGTTTAGAACAAGGCTACGAGCAGTACTTC.